The text below deals with one TCR beta chain. The sample is drawn from a study of blood T cell repertoires in COVID-19. Whole-study context: Samples representing acute and convalescent COVID-19 were sourced from the United States, Italy and Spain. PBMCs, B-cell-depleted T cells, or T cells provided the cDNA or gDNA that made up the material.

Per the original data handling: How many nucleated cells were present was estimated from reference gene primer amplification. TCRdb's copy holds only in-frame clones and misses some; the assay was immunoSEQ multiplex PCR. The DNA gave D and trimming, while V, J and clone size come from that table. The repertoire holds under 200,000 clones, with 90% as singletons. V was pared by 5 bases and J by 0 bases, with 5 bases of the junction left unmatched. Germline loops: CDR1 MNHEY, CDR2 SMNVEV (reference sequence). This CDR3 contains 16 residues. The specimen was peripheral blood. The V gene is TRBV27, the J gene TRBJ2-1; TRBD2 agrees at 9 bases. The TCR sequence derives from a man aged 45-65 years with acute or convalescent COVID-19. CDR3: CASSVLAGHSYNEQFF. In DNA form, the CDR3 reads TGTGCCAGCAGTGTCCTAGCGGGACACTCCTACAATGAGCAGTTCTTC.